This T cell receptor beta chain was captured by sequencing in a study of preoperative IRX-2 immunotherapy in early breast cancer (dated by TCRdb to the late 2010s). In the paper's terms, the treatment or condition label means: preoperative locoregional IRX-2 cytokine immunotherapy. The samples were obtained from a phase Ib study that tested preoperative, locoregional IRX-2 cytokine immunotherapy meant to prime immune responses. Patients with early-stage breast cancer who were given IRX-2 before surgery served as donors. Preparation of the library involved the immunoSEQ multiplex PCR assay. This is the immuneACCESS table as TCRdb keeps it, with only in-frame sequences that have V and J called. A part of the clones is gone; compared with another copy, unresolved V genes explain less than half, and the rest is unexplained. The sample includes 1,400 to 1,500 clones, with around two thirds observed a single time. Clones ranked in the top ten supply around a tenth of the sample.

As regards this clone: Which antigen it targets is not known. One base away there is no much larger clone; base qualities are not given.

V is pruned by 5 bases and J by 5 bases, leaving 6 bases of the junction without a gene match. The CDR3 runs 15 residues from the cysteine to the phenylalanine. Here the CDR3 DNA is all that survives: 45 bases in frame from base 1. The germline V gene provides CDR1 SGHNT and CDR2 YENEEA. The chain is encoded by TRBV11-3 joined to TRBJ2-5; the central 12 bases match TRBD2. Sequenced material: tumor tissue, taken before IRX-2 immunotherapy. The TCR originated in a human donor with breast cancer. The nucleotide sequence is TGTGCCAGCAGCCCTAGCGGGGGGGCCAGGGAGACCCAGTACTTC. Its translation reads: CASSPSGGARETQYF.